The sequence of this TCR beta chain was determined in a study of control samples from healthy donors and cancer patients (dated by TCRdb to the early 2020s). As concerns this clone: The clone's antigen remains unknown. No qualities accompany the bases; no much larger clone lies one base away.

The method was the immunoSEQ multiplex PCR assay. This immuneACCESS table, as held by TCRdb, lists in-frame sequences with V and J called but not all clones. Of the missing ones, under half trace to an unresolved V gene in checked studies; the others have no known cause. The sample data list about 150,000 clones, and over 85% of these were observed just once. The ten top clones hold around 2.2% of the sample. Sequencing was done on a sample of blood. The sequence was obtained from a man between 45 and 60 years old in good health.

The DNA sequence is given as TGTGCCAGCAGTTTGATCAGGGATTCACCCCTCCACTTT. The resulting protein is CASSLIRDSPLHF. This chain is built from TRBV27 and TRBJ1-6; 5 matching bases give a weak D call of TRBD1. The V and J ends are trimmed by 3 bases and 8 bases, leaving 8 bases between them. The germline V gene (reference sequence) provides CDR1 MNHEY and CDR2 SMNVEV. The CDR3, cysteine through phenylalanine, is 13 amino acids long. Just CDR3 DNA is preserved here, 39 bases in frame from base 1.